These T cell receptor beta chains were read from a single sample in a study of OX40 agonist ivuxolimab in advanced cancers. The assay was immunoSEQ multiplex PCR, and TCRdb's table has in-frame clones only and misses some. The table includes some 91,000 clones, more than 75% detected once. The source material was CD4+ or CD8+ T cells sorted from blood, sampled in a trial of the OX40 agonist ivuxolimab. All receptors come from an adult with an advanced solid tumor such as melanoma, head and neck, liver or kidney cancer. CDR3s include the opening cysteine and the closing phenylalanine or tryptophan. The order of the fields is D gene, J gene, clone size, V gene, CDR3 protein, CDR3 DNA. A D gene is named only where the DNA matches it firmly. Rows give clone size only sometimes, using once, few, many, or a class for an expanded clone.

TRBD1	TRBJ1-5	few	TRBV27	CASSHGGQGARQPQHF	TGTGCCAGCTCCCACGGGGGACAGGGGGCTCGGCAGCCCCAGCATTTT
TRBD2	TRBJ2-3	.	TRBV30	CACSGTSARTDTQYF	TGTGCCTGTTCCGGGACTAGCGCTCGCACAGATACGCAGTATTTT
.	TRBJ2-3	once	TRBV4-2	CASSQDQVGGTQYF	TGTGCCAGCAGCCAGGACCAGGTCGGTGGCACGCAGTATTTT
.	TRBJ2-1	.	TRBV11-3	CASSLGAQNEQFF	TGTGCCAGCAGCTTAGGGGCGCAAAATGAGCAGTTCTTC
.	TRBJ1-5	.	TRBV6-1	CASSDSFDQPQHF	TGTGCCAGCAGCGACAGCTTCGATCAGCCCCAGCATTTT
.	TRBJ2-1	.	TRBV6-5	CASRPRHNEQFF	TGTGCCAGCAGGCCTCGGCACAATGAGCAGTTCTTC
.	TRBJ1-2	few	TRBV2	CASSEGRDGSGRGYTF	TGTGCCAGCAGTGAAGGCCGCGACGGCTCCGGTAGGGGCTACACCTTC
.	TRBJ2-7	.	TRBV6-1	CASSGMKVWTYEQYF	TGTGCCAGCAGTGGAATGAAAGTGTGGACCTACGAGCAGTACTTC
TRBD1	TRBJ2-2	.	TRBV6-6	CASSPPGQGRTGELFF	TGTGCCAGCAGCCCTCCGGGACAGGGGAGGACCGGGGAGCTGTTTTTT
.	TRBJ1-1	.	TRBV28	CASSPSLGGGTEAFF	TGTGCCAGCAGTCCCTCTTTGGGGGGCGGAACTGAAGCTTTCTTT
TRBD2	TRBJ2-5	.	TRBV5-1	CASSFGTSGSHLIGETQYF	TGCGCCAGCAGCTTTGGGACTAGCGGGAGTCACCTTATCGGGGAGACCCAGTACTTC
.	TRBJ2-1	.	TRBV7-2	CASSLKRHSQFF	TGTGCCAGCAGCTTGAAGAGACATTCGCAGTTCTTC
.	TRBJ2-3	.	TRBV10-3	CAISSGTSVSTDTQYF	TGTGCCATCAGCTCCGGGACATCCGTTAGCACAGATACGCAGTATTTT
TRBD2	TRBJ2-5	.	TRBV9	CASSEAPGLAGGPGETQYF	TGTGCCAGCAGCGAGGCGCCGGGACTAGCGGGAGGGCCCGGTGAGACCCAGTACTTC
TRBD2	TRBJ2-5	.	TRBV29-1	CSVAGGLEETQYF	TGCAGCGTTGCGGGGGGGCTAGAAGAGACCCAGTACTTC
.	TRBJ1-2	.	TRBV5-5	CASSFTTGRGYGVVYGYTF	TGTGCCAGCAGCTTTACCACGGGGCGGGGATACGGGGTGGTCTATGGCTACACCTTC
.	TRBJ2-3	few	TRBV21-1	CASSPLKGTDTQYF	TGTGCCAGCAGCCCCCTCAAAGGTACAGATACGCAGTATTTT
.	TRBJ2-3	.	TRBV11-2	CASSLGGGGTDTQYF	TGTGCCAGCAGCTTAGGGGGCGGAGGCACAGATACGCAGTATTTT
.	TRBJ2-3	.	TRBV18	CASSPEGDTQYF	TGTGCCAGCTCACCAGAAGGTGATACGCAGTATTTT
TRBD2	TRBJ2-1	.	TRBV5-6	CASSPLGLAGLDEQFF	TGTGCCAGCAGCCCACTGGGACTAGCGGGGTTGGATGAGCAGTTCTTC
.	TRBJ2-1	.	TRBV20-1	CSAITSIEQFF	TGCAGTGCCATTACTAGTATTGAGCAGTTCTTC
.	TRBJ2-3	.	TRBV18	CASSPGPPRTDTQYF	TGTGCCAGCTCACCTGGTCCCCCTCGAACAGATACGCAGTATTTT
.	TRBJ1-2	.	TRBV28	CASSLEIGTAGYTF	TGTGCCAGCAGTTTAGAGATCGGGACCGCTGGCTACACCTTC
.	TRBJ2-3	.	TRBV5-1	CASSLEAFRTDTQYF	TGCGCCAGCAGCTTGGAGGCGTTTCGCACAGATACGCAGTATTTT
TRBD2	TRBJ2-1	.	TRBV6-5	CASSYGLAGVNEQFF	TGTGCCAGCAGTTACGGACTAGCGGGAGTCAATGAGCAGTTCTTC
TRBD1	TRBJ2-7	.	TRBV6-5	CASSRRTGLEQYF	TGTGCCAGCAGCCGACGGACAGGGCTCGAGCAGTACTTC
.	TRBJ1-4	.	TRBV18	CASSPGNGEKLFF	TGTGCCAGCTCACCAGGGAACGGTGAAAAACTGTTTTTT
.	TRBJ2-5	.	TRBV19	CASSQVERQTQYF	TGTGCCAGTAGTCAGGTCGAGAGGCAGACCCAGTACTTC
TRBD1	TRBJ1-1	.	TRBV29-1	CSVGDRVNTEAFF	TGCAGCGTGGGGGACAGGGTTAACACTGAAGCTTTCTTT
.	TRBJ1-1	once	TRBV5-1	CASSFDGTEAFF	TGCGCCAGCAGCTTTGACGGAACTGAAGCTTTCTTT
TRBD1	TRBJ2-1	.	TRBV18	CASSPQGQNYNEQFF	TGTGCCAGCTCACCACAGGGACAGAACTACAATGAGCAGTTCTTC
.	TRBJ1-2	.	TRBV20-1	CSASPGAGHTF	TGCAGTGCTAGTCCAGGAGCCGGGCACACCTTC
.	TRBJ2-3	.	TRBV5-1	CASSLEGARGIDTQYF	TGCGCCAGCAGCTTGGAGGGCGCTAGGGGCATCGATACGCAGTATTTT
.	TRBJ2-3	few	TRBV27	CASSMGPAGTQYF	TGTGCCAGCAGTATGGGACCAGCGGGTACGCAGTATTTT
TRBD1	TRBJ1-1	few	TRBV29-1	CSVAFRGLGTEAFF	TGCAGCGTTGCGTTCAGGGGGCTTGGCACTGAAGCTTTCTTT
.	TRBJ2-3	.	TRBV5-4	CASSAKQGSDTQYF	TGTGCCAGCAGCGCAAAACAGGGCTCAGATACGCAGTATTTT
.	TRBJ1-2	.	TRBV25-1	CASSKGINYGYTF	TGTGCCAGCAGTAAAGGGATAAACTATGGCTACACCTTC
.	TRBJ2-3	.	TRBV19	CASRRGTELTDTQYF	TGTGCCAGTCGTAGGGGAACCGAACTCACAGATACGCAGTATTTT
TRBD1	TRBJ2-2	few	TRBV6-5	CASSRTGGAGGELFF	TGTGCCAGCAGTCGCACAGGGGGCGCTGGCGGGGAGCTGTTTTTT
.	TRBJ2-3	.	TRBV7-2	CASSRSTAGYTQYF	TGTGCCAGCAGCCGCTCGACCGCAGGGTATACGCAGTATTTT
TRBD1	TRBJ1-1	.	TRBV12-5	CASGWTGLNVNTEAFF	TGTGCTAGTGGTTGGACAGGGCTGAATGTGAACACTGAAGCTTTCTTT
.	TRBJ1-1	.	TRBV6-5	CASSSPGSNTEAFF	TGTGCCAGCAGTTCCCCGGGGTCGAACACTGAAGCTTTCTTT
.	TRBJ1-1	once	TRBV6-4	CASSDRWGTEAFF	TGTGCCAGCAGTGACCGATGGGGGACTGAAGCTTTCTTT
.	TRBJ2-1	.	TRBV30	CAWSVSQGTYNEQFF	TGTGCCTGGAGTGTAAGTCAGGGAACCTACAATGAGCAGTTCTTC
.	TRBJ1-2	few	TRBV15	CATSSRDAYYGYTF	TGTGCCACCAGCAGCCGGGACGCCTACTATGGCTACACCTTC
.	TRBJ2-1	.	TRBV30	CAWMAGWHEQFF	TGTGCCTGGATGGCAGGGTGGCATGAGCAGTTCTTC
.	TRBJ2-7	.	TRBV14	CASSQALASPEQYF	TGTGCCAGCAGCCAAGCTCTAGCGTCGCCCGAGCAGTACTTC
.	TRBJ1-3	.	TRBV7-2	CASSLALPSGNTIYF	TGTGCCAGCAGCTTAGCTCTCCCCTCTGGAAACACCATATATTTT
TRBD1	TRBJ2-1	.	TRBV2	CASGGTGGGEQFF	TGTGCCAGCGGAGGGACAGGGGGCGGTGAGCAGTTCTTC
TRBD2	TRBJ2-5	.	TRBV5-1	CASSLAVAGGQETQYF	TGCGCCAGCAGCTTGGCCGTGGCGGGGGGGCAAGAGACCCAGTACTTC